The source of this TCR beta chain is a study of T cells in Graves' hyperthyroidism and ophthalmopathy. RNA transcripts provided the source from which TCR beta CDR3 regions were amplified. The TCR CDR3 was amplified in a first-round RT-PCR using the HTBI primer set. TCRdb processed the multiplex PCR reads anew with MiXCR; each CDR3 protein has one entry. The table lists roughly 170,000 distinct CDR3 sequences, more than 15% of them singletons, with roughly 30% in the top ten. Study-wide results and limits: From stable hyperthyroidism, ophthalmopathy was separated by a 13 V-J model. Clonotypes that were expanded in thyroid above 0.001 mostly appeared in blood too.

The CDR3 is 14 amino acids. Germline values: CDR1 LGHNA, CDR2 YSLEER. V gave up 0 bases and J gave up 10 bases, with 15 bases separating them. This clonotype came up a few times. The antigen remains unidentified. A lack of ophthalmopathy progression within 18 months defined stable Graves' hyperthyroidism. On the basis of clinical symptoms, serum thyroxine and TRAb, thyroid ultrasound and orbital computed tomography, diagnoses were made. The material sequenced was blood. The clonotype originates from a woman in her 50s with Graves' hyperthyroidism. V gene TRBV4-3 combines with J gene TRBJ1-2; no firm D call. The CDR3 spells CASSQDSREWVYTF. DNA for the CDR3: TGCGCCAGCAGCCAAGATTCGCGGGAGTGGGTCTACACCTTC.